The rows below give T cell receptor beta chains drawn from one sample of a study of radiotherapy plus CTLA-4 blockade in lung cancer. Repertoires were generated with immunoSEQ multiplex PCR, while TCRdb's copy carries only in-frame clones and drops some. Here the sample spans 70,000 to 95,000 clones, over 75% being singletons. This material consisted of peripheral blood, taken from a patient treated with radiotherapy plus ipilimumab. The origin of the receptors is a human donor with non-small cell lung cancer that progressed on radiotherapy plus ipilimumab. Each CDR3 is given with its conserved first and last residue. Fields, in order: J gene, V gene, CDR3 protein.

j_call: TRBJ2-7
v_call: TRBV25-1
cdr3_aa: CASSEYGGSYEQYF

j_call: TRBJ1-6
v_call: TRBV6-5
cdr3_aa: CASSYAGWGSPLHF

j_call: TRBJ1-2
v_call: TRBV19
cdr3_aa: CASNPLTGYGYTF

j_call: TRBJ1-5
v_call: TRBV6-5
cdr3_aa: CASSYSTGGQPQHF

j_call: TRBJ1-4
v_call: TRBV9
cdr3_aa: CASSHGGGSMEKLFF

j_call: TRBJ1-5
v_call: TRBV19
cdr3_aa: CASRGRGGNNQPQHF

j_call: TRBJ1-1
v_call: TRBV6-1
cdr3_aa: CASPGQGGLNTEAFF

j_call: TRBJ2-2
v_call: TRBV25-1
cdr3_aa: CASSEFRTGELFF

j_call: TRBJ1-6
v_call: TRBV6-1
cdr3_aa: CASIGDNNSPLHF

j_call: TRBJ1-2
v_call: TRBV7-3
cdr3_aa: CASSLTGEGEGYTF

j_call: TRBJ2-7
v_call: TRBV30
cdr3_aa: CAWSRGGTSYEQYF

j_call: TRBJ2-1
v_call: TRBV5-1
cdr3_aa: CASSLAGTDNEQFF

j_call: TRBJ2-4
v_call: TRBV27
cdr3_aa: CASSMRRGPGNIQYF

j_call: TRBJ1-5
v_call: TRBV7-9
cdr3_aa: CASSPDPGFNQPQHF

j_call: TRBJ2-5
v_call: TRBV15
cdr3_aa: CATSSADGLDYKTQYF

j_call: TRBJ2-7
v_call: TRBV9
cdr3_aa: CASSESLGRGWNEQYF

j_call: TRBJ2-7
v_call: TRBV4-1
cdr3_aa: CASSLGTTPYEQYF

j_call: TRBJ1-4
v_call: TRBV7-9
cdr3_aa: CASLKGANEKLFF

j_call: TRBJ1-4
v_call: TRBV19
cdr3_aa: CASSFSRGEKLFF

j_call: TRBJ1-1
v_call: TRBV7-8
cdr3_aa: CASSRTGGLTPNTEAFF

j_call: TRBJ2-7
v_call: TRBV28
cdr3_aa: CASSLGQGQREQYF

j_call: TRBJ1-2
v_call: TRBV9
cdr3_aa: CASSVAPVGQGYGYTF

j_call: TRBJ2-5
v_call: TRBV6-5
cdr3_aa: CASSGTSGGGRTQYF

j_call: TRBJ1-1
v_call: TRBV4-1
cdr3_aa: CASRIEVGLNTEAFF

j_call: TRBJ2-7
v_call: TRBV19
cdr3_aa: CASRTDFNSYEQYF

j_call: TRBJ2-7
v_call: TRBV5-7
cdr3_aa: CASSGCWYRTNLPEQYF

j_call: TRBJ2-2
v_call: TRBV4-1
cdr3_aa: CASSQGGAVTNTGELFF

j_call: TRBJ1-5
v_call: TRBV10-3
cdr3_aa: CAISEGGRGQPQHF

j_call: TRBJ1-6
v_call: TRBV28
cdr3_aa: CASSFRGRVIFSPLHF

j_call: TRBJ2-7
v_call: TRBV19
cdr3_aa: CASRDTSGSIYEQYF

j_call: TRBJ2-7
v_call: TRBV19
cdr3_aa: CASRNRASYEQYF

j_call: TRBJ1-4
v_call: TRBV7-6
cdr3_aa: CASSFGVYATNEKLFF

j_call: TRBJ2-1
v_call: TRBV7-2
cdr3_aa: CASSPQGTSLNEQFF

j_call: TRBJ1-1
v_call: TRBV14
cdr3_aa: CASSQEGLLDRTEAFF

j_call: TRBJ1-3
v_call: TRBV7-2
cdr3_aa: CASSLVGAGAGNTIYF

j_call: TRBJ2-2
v_call: TRBV5-1
cdr3_aa: CASTRQGAVDTGELFF

j_call: TRBJ1-2
v_call: TRBV11-3
cdr3_aa: CASSSTGQGNGYTF

j_call: TRBJ2-1
v_call: TRBV9
cdr3_aa: CASSVELAGYNEQFF

j_call: TRBJ2-1
v_call: TRBV6-5
cdr3_aa: CATRQGGNNEQFF

j_call: TRBJ1-5
v_call: TRBV6-5
cdr3_aa: CASRGGDQPQHF

j_call: TRBJ2-7
v_call: TRBV5-6
cdr3_aa: CASSPRYRSSYEQYF

j_call: TRBJ2-7
v_call: TRBV4-1
cdr3_aa: CASSPHGGPRGEQYF

j_call: TRBJ1-1
v_call: TRBV27
cdr3_aa: CASSPGMNTEAFF

j_call: TRBJ1-2
v_call: TRBV6-5
cdr3_aa: CASSGRANYGYTF

j_call: TRBJ1-2
v_call: TRBV7-8
cdr3_aa: CASSQDRVANYGYTF

j_call: TRBJ1-1
v_call: TRBV4-3
cdr3_aa: CASSQVQLNTEAFF

j_call: TRBJ2-5
v_call: TRBV7-2
cdr3_aa: CASSLQGEETQYF

j_call: TRBJ2-3
v_call: TRBV4-2
cdr3_aa: CASSQVGATSGVGPPDTQYF

j_call: TRBJ1-2
v_call: TRBV6-1
cdr3_aa: CASSERGQSGGYGYTF

j_call: TRBJ1-1
v_call: TRBV28
cdr3_aa: CASSLAGGTEAFF

j_call: TRBJ2-7
v_call: TRBV5-1
cdr3_aa: CASSATSGAPSSYEQYF

j_call: TRBJ2-7
v_call: TRBV7-3
cdr3_aa: CASSLSGLAAYEQYF

j_call: TRBJ2-7
v_call: TRBV6-6
cdr3_aa: CASSTGRGTGSYEQYF

j_call: TRBJ2-5
v_call: TRBV30
cdr3_aa: CAWSRGFTTQYF

j_call: TRBJ1-2
v_call: TRBV28
cdr3_aa: CASSSNKGQALSAGYTF